Listed below are T cell receptor beta chains from one sample, sequenced in a study of shared clonotypes between healthy human individuals. TCRdb's copy holds only in-frame clones and misses some; the assay was immunoSEQ multiplex PCR. The profile shows some 1,900,000 clones, approximately 95% of them singletons. The sequencing sample was made of naive CD8+ T cells sorted from blood. These receptors all stem from a man aged 18 to 35 in good health. CDR3s include the opening cysteine and the closing phenylalanine or tryptophan. A D gene is named only where the DNA matches it firmly. Clone size appears in some rows only: once, few, many, or a class for an expanded clone.

clone_size j_call v_call d_call cdr3_aa cdr3_nt
. TRBJ1-6 TRBV2 . CASSEALGGSYNSPLHF TGTGCCAGCAGTGAAGCGCTTGGAGGGTCCTATAATTCACCCCTCCACTTT
. TRBJ1-1 TRBV5-4 TRBD1 CASSLDRGIEAFF TGTGCCAGCAGCTTGGACAGGGGAATTGAAGCTTTCTTT
. TRBJ2-1 TRBV11-2 . CASLRGSSYNEQFF TGTGCCAGCTTACGAGGGAGCTCCTACAATGAGCAGTTCTTC
once TRBJ2-1 TRBV10-2 . CASSDDPEWGNEQFF TGCGCCAGCAGTGACGATCCGGAATGGGGCAATGAGCAGTTCTTC
. TRBJ2-1 TRBV11-2 . CASSSGALNEQFF TGTGCCAGCAGTTCGGGAGCTCTCAATGAGCAGTTCTTC
. TRBJ2-7 TRBV18 . CASSPPASYEQYF TGTGCCAGCTCACCACCCGCCTCCTACGAGCAGTACTTC
. TRBJ2-5 TRBV28 TRBD1 CASTLTGGPETQYF TGTGCCAGCACCTTGACAGGGGGCCCGGAGACCCAGTACTTC
. TRBJ2-7 TRBV2 . CASSEAVAGSPYEQYF TGTGCCAGCAGTGAAGCAGTGGCGGGAAGCCCCTACGAGCAGTACTTC
. TRBJ2-1 TRBV29-1 TRBD2 CSVEGASGGHEQFF TGCAGCGTTGAAGGGGCTAGCGGGGGGCACGAGCAGTTCTTC
. TRBJ2-7 TRBV4-3 . CASSQDAGASEQYF TGCGCCAGCAGCCAAGATGCAGGGGCGAGCGAGCAGTACTTC
. TRBJ1-4 TRBV6-5 . CASSYSERREKLFF TGTGCCAGCAGTTACTCGGAAAGGAGGGAAAAACTGTTTTTT
. TRBJ2-7 TRBV4-1 . CASSQDPGTSYEQYF TGCGCCAGCAGCCAAGATCCGGGGACCTCCTACGAGCAGTACTTC
. TRBJ2-1 TRBV14 . CASSTKFIREQFF TGTGCCAGCAGCACCAAGTTCATAAGGGAGCAGTTCTTC
. TRBJ2-1 TRBV9 . CASSPEGNPANEQFF TGTGCCAGCAGCCCCGAGGGGAACCCGGCCAATGAGCAGTTCTTC
. TRBJ2-2 TRBV15 . CATTGVGGAAGELFF TGTGCCACCACTGGGGTCGGCGGGGCTGCCGGGGAGCTGTTTTTT
. TRBJ2-5 TRBV7-6 TRBD2 CASSQQLAGGQETQYF TGTGCCAGCAGCCAACAACTAGCGGGAGGCCAAGAGACCCAGTACTTC
. TRBJ2-7 TRBV15 . CATSRAPEGEAEQYF TGTGCCACCAGCAGGGCGCCGGAAGGGGAGGCCGAGCAGTACTTC
. TRBJ2-5 TRBV7-8 TRBD2 CASSFGPLAGSQETQYF TGTGCCAGCAGCTTTGGTCCCTTAGCGGGGAGTCAAGAGACCCAGTACTTC
. TRBJ2-1 TRBV15 . CATSRVEGIEQFF TGTGCCACCAGCAGAGTCGAGGGTATTGAGCAGTTCTTC
few TRBJ2-3 TRBV7-9 TRBD2 CASSNSGGTTDTQYF TGTGCCAGCAGCAATAGCGGGGGGACCACAGATACGCAGTATTTT
. TRBJ2-5 TRBV27 . CASSPNWYQETQYF TGTGCCAGCAGTCCAAACTGGTACCAAGAGACCCAGTACTTC
once TRBJ1-5 TRBV27 TRBD1 CASRQGLSNQPQHF TGTGCCAGCAGACAGGGGCTAAGCAATCAGCCCCAGCATTTT
. TRBJ2-1 TRBV10-3 . CAIQGPIAGEQFF TGTGCCATCCAGGGGCCCATCGCAGGGGAGCAGTTCTTC
. TRBJ2-1 TRBV9 . CASSVSHEQFF TGTGCCAGCAGCGTATCCCATGAGCAGTTCTTC
. TRBJ2-1 TRBV29-1 . CSTNEQFF TGCAGCACAAATGAGCAGTTCTTC
. TRBJ2-1 TRBV7-9 TRBD2 CASSPSWRRERYSYNEQFF TGTGCCAGCAGCCCCTCCTGGCGGCGGGAGCGATACTCCTACAATGAGCAGTTCTTC